What follows are 10 T cell receptor beta chains derived from one specimen sequenced in a study of T cell responses to AZD1222 COVID-19 vaccine. Method: immunoSEQ multiplex PCR; TCRdb's copy keeps in-frame clones and lacks some. The data contain 200,000 or so clones, roughly 92% of them seen just once; the ten biggest clones take up less than 1.2%. The sequencing used peripheral blood, collected 28 days after the second AZD1222 dose. The source is an adult who received the AZD1222 COVID-19 vaccine.

The chain carries TRBV5-1 and TRBJ1-4, with D perhaps TRBD1 (5 bases). Trimming left V 2 bases short and J 4 bases short, with 6 bases between. Germline CDR1 and CDR2: SGHRS and YFSETQ. The CDR3 sequence is 13 residues long. CDR3 nucleotide sequence: TGCGCCAGCAGCTTTGGGGGTAATGAAAAACTGTTTTTT. Protein product: CASSFGGNEKLFF.

The V and J genes are TRBV7-9 and TRBJ1-5; D is unclear. The V and J ends lost 5 bases and 2 bases respectively, with 10 bases between them. CDR3 size: 14 residues. Germline V gene sequence: CDR1 SEHNR, CDR2 FQNEAQ (reference sequence). DNA for the CDR3: TGTGCCAGCAGCGCCTCTAATGGCAATCAGCCCCAGCATTTT. It encodes CASSASNGNQPQHF.

J is TRBJ1-6 and V is TRBV7-2, with 8 positions matching TRBD1. Trimming cost V 4 bases and J 11 bases; bases outside gene matches: 4. In germline, CDR1 is SGHTA, CDR2 FQGNSA. This CDR3 has 13 residues. For the CDR3, the DNA is TGTGCCAGCAGCTCTGGACAGGGAACACCCCTCCACTTT. It codes for CASSSGQGTPLHF. The full variable domain, in which reference TRBV7-2 and TRBJ1-6 provide the parts outside the CDR3, is GAGVSQSPSNKVTEKGKDVELRCDPISGHTALYWYRQSLGQGLEFLIYFQGNSAPDKSGLPSDRFSAERTGGSVSTLTIQRTQQEDSAVYLCASSSGQGTPLHFGNGTRLTVT.

The chain couples TRBV21-1 to TRBJ1-1; the D segment call TRBD1 is taken from the table without a DNA check. TRBV21-1 is noted as a pseudogene. The CDR3 sequence is 15 residues long. The chain's CDR3 is CASSKSRDRNTEAFF. CDR3 in DNA: TGTGCCAGCAGCAAAAGCCGGGACAGGAACACTGAAGCTTTCTTT.

This clone has only one observation. The V and J genes are TRBV21-1 and TRBJ1-5. TRBV21-1 is an annotated pseudogene. This CDR3 spans 16 amino acids. The CDR3, as DNA: TGTGCCAGCAGCAAAGTACAGGGAGGTAGCAATCAGCCCCAGCATTTT. It codes for CASSKVQGGSNQPQHF.

The V gene is TRBV7-8, the J gene TRBJ2-3, with 10 bases identical to TRBD2. CDR1 and CDR2 from the germline V gene are SGHVS and FQNEAQ. This CDR3 is 17 amino acids long. V was pared by 4 bases and J by 2 bases, with 9 bases of the junction left unmatched. CDR3 in amino acids: CASSYGASGGLTDTQYF. The CDR3 bases are TGTGCCAGCAGCTACGGGGCTAGCGGGGGTCTCACAGATACGCAGTATTTT.

The genes are TRBV11-2 and TRBJ2-3; D is unclear. Germline V gene lookup returns CDR1 SGHAT and CDR2 FQNNGV. The V and J ends lost 3 bases and 4 bases respectively, with 8 bases between them. This CDR3 has 13 residues. The CDR3 nucleotides read TGTGCCAGCAGCTTCAGGAGCTCAGATACGCAGTATTTT. Encoded protein: CASSFRSSDTQYF.

Comments on this clone: Different DNA sequences within this sample yield the same CDR3. This sequence joins TRBV5-1 and TRBJ2-2; D call uncertain. The CDR3 is made up of 14 amino acids. The V and J ends lost 2 bases and 1 base respectively, with 6 bases between them. From germline, CDR1 is SGHRS and CDR2 YFSETQ. In DNA form, the CDR3 reads TGCGCCAGCAGCTTAGGGCAGAACACCGGGGAGCTGTTTTTT. This codes for CASSLGQNTGELFF.

The chain joins TRBV6-2 or TRBV6-3 to TRBJ1-6; D might be TRBD1 (5 bases). CDR1 is MNHEY, CDR2 SVGEGT, per germline. V lost 2 bases to trimming and J lost 8 bases, with 13 bases between them. CDR3 length equals 15 residues. CDR3 bases: TGTGCCAGCAGTTACAAGCGGGGCCTCCATTCACCCCTCCACTTT. It encodes CASSYKRGLHSPLHF.

The genes are TRBV7-3 and TRBJ2-3; D is ambiguous. The CDR3 is 13 amino acids. V gave up 4 bases and J gave up 4 bases, with 9 bases separating them. Germline V gene data show CDR1 as SGHTA and CDR2 as FQGTGA. The CDR3 region is CASSSSYADTQYF. The CDR3 DNA is TGTGCCAGCAGCTCCTCATACGCAGATACGCAGTATTTT.